This T cell receptor (beta chain) emerged from a study of tumor-infiltrating lymphocytes in primary liver carcinoma. Study-level information: Subjects consisted of male and female patients aged 30 to 69 years.

Taking roughly 20-32 mg of unsorted bulk tissue, the authors co-extracted RNA and DNA. Regarding the study as a whole: Appearing in all five tumor regions was true of only about 7.5-24% of top clones. Tumor-adjacent and tumor-blood pairs displayed less overlap than did pairs of tumor regions.

The input was roughly 0.5 ug total RNA; TCR beta cDNA was made from it with a constant-region primer. Libraries for TCR beta were built through three nested multiplex PCR rounds, which together made up a slightly modified ARM-PCR procedure. A C-beta reverse primer and TRBV1-TRBV30 forward primers served in each of the first two PCR rounds, at 9 to 10 cycles apiece. TCRdb fed the multiplex PCR reads into MiXCR, producing one record per CDR3 protein. The sample contains roughly 24,000 distinct CDR3 sequences, more than 70% of which appear only once. This clonotype was detected ten times or more. Its cognate antigen is unknown. A read error may be the cause here, since a much bigger clone is one base away. V was cut by 1 base and J by 0 bases, with 13 bases left in between. The CDR3 covers 16 residues. Germline values: CDR1 LGHNA, CDR2 YNFKEQ.

Sequenced input: liver tumor tissue from sampling region 5. Regarding subset: tumor region T5, tumor centre. The chain couples TRBV4-2 to TRBJ2-7; the D gene is possibly TRBD2 (6 bases). This sequence was found in a woman in her twenties or thirties with primary liver carcinoma and hepatitis B virus infection. Written as DNA, the CDR3 is TGTGCCAGCAGCCAAGTAGGAGACGGGGGCTCCTACGAGCAGTACTTC. It encodes CASSQVGDGGSYEQYF.